This T cell receptor (beta chain) emerged from a study of blood T cell repertoires in COVID-19. Background on the study: The United States, Italy and Spain provided the acute and convalescent COVID-19 samples. Sources were T cells, B-cell-depleted T cells, or PBMCs; the material itself was cDNA or gDNA.

In the study's own analysis: Estimation of nucleated cell counts relied on the amplification of reference gene primers. TCRdb's table, derived via immunoSEQ multiplex PCR, lists solely in-frame clones and lacks some. Clonal size and the V and J genes are those of that table, whereas D and trimming came from the DNA. This table holds 31,000 or so clones, nearly 90% found once. The junction had 8 bases not matched to a gene; V was cut back by 0 bases and J by 4 bases. The germline V gene encodes CDR1 WSHSY and CDR2 SAAADI. This CDR3 spans 16 amino acids. Sequencing was performed on peripheral blood. The clonotype was recovered from a man aged 80 or over with acute or convalescent COVID-19. The chain uses TRBV10-2 and TRBJ1-2; 7 bases are a match to TRBD1. The CDR3 spells CASSESYLGTAYGYTF. The CDR3 DNA reads as TGCGCCAGCAGTGAGTCTTATCTGGGGACAGCCTATGGCTACACCTTC.